This is a list of T cell receptor beta chains from one sample in a study of T cells in Graves' hyperthyroidism and ophthalmopathy. TCRdb re-called the multiplex PCR reads with MiXCR, one entry per CDR3 protein. This sample has fewer than 450,000 distinct CDR3 sequences, with about 16% found just once. Material: blood. These receptors were obtained from a woman aged 60-75 years with Graves' ophthalmopathy. Each CDR3 is given without its conserved first and last residue. Clone size is not always given. Where it is, it says once, few, many or a class for expanded clones.

TRBV7-9 few ASKGSSTDTQY
TRBV29-1 many SVDSASATDTQY
TRBV20-1 many SAARETSGSDTQY
TRBV12-3/TRBV12-4 many ASSPDRGRTDTQY
TRBV5-8 few ASSLDPEIIRYEQY
TRBV12-3/TRBV12-4 many ASIQSHTDTQY
TRBV5-1 many ASSLSPGASTDTQY
TRBV7-9 many ASGESRSETNVLT
TRBV6-1 NA ASAGSYEQY
TRBV7-9 NA ASSSPTGGISYEQY
TRBV7-9 NA ASSPWTSYTGELF
TRBV27 few ASSSVIARDFPPYEQY
TRBV7-2 few ASSLDRGPLYGYT
TRBV27 many ASSFPGTGGSYEQY
TRBV15 NA ATSRSSGLAGANYEQY
TRBV6-1 few ASSEGTPVGFHIQY
TRBV2 NA ASRVKASGSNTQY
TRBV5-4 few ASSRGLAGGKSDTQY
TRBV27 many ASSPLAGGYTGELF
TRBV11-2 many ASSPPGPGTSIYEQF
TRBV2 NA ASSEAVGNTGELF
TRBV24-1 many ATSDAGTIGAAF
TRBV9 NA ASSVAAVKVNEQF
TRBV2 many ASSHRMYEQY
TRBV7-2 many ASSRMIQETQY
TRBV7-2 few ASSFSRRGASGSPEQY
TRBV7-3 NA ASSFKSGRAGNEQF
TRBV30 NA AWRLSGAKTQY
TRBV19 few ASRVFLQAGELF
TRBV24-1 many ATSDSRTGTGGYEQY
TRBV10-1 many ASSENGFGGRSSYNEQF
TRBV27 many ASRSSGSQGIAKNIQY
TRBV20-1 many SAREGAGAEAF